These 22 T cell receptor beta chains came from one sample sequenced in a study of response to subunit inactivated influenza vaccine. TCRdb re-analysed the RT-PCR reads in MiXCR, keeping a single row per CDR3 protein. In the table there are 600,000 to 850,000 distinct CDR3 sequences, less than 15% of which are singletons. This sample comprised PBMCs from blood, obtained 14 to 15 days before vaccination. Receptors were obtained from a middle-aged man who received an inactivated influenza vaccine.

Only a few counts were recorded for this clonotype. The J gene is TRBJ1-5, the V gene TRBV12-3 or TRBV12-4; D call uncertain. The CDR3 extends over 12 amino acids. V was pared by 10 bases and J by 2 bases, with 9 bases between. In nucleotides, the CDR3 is TGTGCCATACAGAAGGGCAATCAGCCCCAGCATTTT. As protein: CAIQKGNQPQHF.

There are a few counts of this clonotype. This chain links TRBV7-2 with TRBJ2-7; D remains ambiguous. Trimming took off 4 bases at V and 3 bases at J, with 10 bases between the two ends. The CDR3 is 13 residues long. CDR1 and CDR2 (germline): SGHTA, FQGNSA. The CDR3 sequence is CASSSKTFYEQYF. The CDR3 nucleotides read TGTGCCAGCAGCTCGAAGACATTCTACGAGCAGTACTTC.

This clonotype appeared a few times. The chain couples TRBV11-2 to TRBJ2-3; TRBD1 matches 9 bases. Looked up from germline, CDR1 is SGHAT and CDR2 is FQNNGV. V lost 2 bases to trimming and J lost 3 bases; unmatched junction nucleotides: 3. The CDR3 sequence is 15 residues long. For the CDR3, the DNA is TGTGCCAGCAGCTTACGGACAGGGGTGACAGATACGCAGTATTTT. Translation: CASSLRTGVTDTQYF.

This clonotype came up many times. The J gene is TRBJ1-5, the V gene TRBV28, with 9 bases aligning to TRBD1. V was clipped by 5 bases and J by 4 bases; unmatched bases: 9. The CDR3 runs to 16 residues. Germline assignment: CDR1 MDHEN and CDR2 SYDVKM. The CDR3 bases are TGTGCCAGCAGTCCGACACAGGGGGCTTCAAATCAGCCCCAGCATTTT. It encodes CASSPTQGASNQPQHF.

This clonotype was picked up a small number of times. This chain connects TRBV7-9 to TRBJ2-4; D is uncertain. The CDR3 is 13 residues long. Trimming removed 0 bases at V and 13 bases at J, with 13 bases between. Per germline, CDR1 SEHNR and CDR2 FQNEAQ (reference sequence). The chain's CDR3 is CASSLAYPEPQYF. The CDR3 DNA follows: TGTGCCAGCAGCTTAGCGTACCCCGAACCACAGTACTTC. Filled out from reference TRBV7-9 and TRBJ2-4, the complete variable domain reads DTGVSQNPRHKITKRGQNVTFRCDPISEHNRLYWYRQTLGQGPEFLTYFQNEAQLEKSRLLSDRFSAERPKGSFSTLEIQRTEQGDSAMYLCASSLAYPEPQYFGAGTRLSVL.

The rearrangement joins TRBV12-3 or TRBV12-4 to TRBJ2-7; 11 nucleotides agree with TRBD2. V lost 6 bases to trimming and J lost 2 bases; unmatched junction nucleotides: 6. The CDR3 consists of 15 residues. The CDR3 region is CASRENSGRAYEQYF. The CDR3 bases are TGTGCCAGCAGGGAAAATAGCGGGAGGGCCTACGAGCAGTACTTC.

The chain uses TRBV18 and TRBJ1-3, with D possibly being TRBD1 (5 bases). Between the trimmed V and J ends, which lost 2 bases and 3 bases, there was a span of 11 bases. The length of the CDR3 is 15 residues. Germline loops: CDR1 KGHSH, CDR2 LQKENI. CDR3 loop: CASSPEGAGGNTIYF. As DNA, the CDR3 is TGTGCCAGCTCACCAGAAGGGGCAGGTGGAAACACCATATATTTT.

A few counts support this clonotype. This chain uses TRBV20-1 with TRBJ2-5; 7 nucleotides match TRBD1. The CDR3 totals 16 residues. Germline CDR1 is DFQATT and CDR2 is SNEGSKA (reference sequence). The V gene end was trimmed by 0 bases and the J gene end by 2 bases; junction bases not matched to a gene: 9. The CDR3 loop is CSARDQVTGNQETQYF. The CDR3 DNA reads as TGCAGTGCTAGAGATCAAGTGACAGGGAATCAAGAGACCCAGTACTTC.

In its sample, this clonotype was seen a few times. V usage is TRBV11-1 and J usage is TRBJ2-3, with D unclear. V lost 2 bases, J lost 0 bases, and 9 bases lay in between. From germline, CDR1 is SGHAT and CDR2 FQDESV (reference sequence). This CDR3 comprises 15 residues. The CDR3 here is CASSLNPYSTDTQYF. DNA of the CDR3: TGTGCCAGCAGCTTAAATCCATACAGCACAGATACGCAGTATTTT.

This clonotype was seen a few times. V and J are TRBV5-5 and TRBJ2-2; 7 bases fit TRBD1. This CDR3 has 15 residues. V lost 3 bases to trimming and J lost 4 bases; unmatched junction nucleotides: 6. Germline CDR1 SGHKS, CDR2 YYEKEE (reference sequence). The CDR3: CASSSTGDRTGELFF. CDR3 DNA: TGTGCCAGCAGCTCTACAGGGGATCGCACCGGGGAGCTGTTTTTT.

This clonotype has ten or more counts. DNA for the CDR3: TGTGCCACCAGCGGGGGACTAGCGGGGAGCACAGATACGCAGTATTTT. This codes for CATSGGLAGSTDTQYF. This chain uses TRBV15 with TRBJ2-3, with 13 bases matching TRBD2. CDR1 and CDR2 (germline): LNHNV, YYDKDF (reference sequence). This CDR3 contains 16 residues. J lost 0 bases, V lost 5 bases, and 2 bases had no gene match.

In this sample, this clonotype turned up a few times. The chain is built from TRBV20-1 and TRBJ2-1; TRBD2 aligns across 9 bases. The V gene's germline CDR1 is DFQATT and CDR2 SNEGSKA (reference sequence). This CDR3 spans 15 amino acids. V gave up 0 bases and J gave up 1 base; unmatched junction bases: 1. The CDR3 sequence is CSARDAGGSYNEQFF. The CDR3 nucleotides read TGCAGTGCTAGAGATGCGGGAGGGTCCTACAATGAGCAGTTCTTC.

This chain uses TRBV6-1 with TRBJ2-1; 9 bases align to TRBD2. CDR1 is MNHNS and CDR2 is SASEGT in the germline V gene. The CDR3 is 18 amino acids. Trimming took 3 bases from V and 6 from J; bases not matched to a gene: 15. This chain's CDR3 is CASSERITWAGGSNEQFF. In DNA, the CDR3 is TGTGCCAGCAGTGAGAGAATCACCTGGGCGGGGGGGTCCAATGAGCAGTTCTTC.

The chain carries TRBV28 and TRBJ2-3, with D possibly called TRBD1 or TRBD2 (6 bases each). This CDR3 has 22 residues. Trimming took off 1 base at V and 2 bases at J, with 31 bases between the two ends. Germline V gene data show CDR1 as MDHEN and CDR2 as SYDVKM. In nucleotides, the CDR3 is TGTGCCAGCAGTTTATTCCGGGTTCCGTTCTCGTTGGGGGGCCAGGTCACAGATACGCAGTATTTT. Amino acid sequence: CASSLFRVPFSLGGQVTDTQYF.

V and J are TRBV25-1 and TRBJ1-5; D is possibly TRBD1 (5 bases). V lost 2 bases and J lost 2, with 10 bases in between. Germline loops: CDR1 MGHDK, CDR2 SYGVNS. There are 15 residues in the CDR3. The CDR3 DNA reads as TGTGCCAGCAGTGAAACAGGCCGGGGCAATCAGCCCCAGCATTTT. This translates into CASSETGRGNQPQHF.

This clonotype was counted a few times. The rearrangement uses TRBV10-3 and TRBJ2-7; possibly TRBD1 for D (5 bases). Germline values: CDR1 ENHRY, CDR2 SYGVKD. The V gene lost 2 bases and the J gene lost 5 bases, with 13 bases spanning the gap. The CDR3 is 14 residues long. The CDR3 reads CAISELQGTDEQYF. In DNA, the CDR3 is TGTGCCATCAGTGAGCTCCAGGGAACGGACGAGCAGTACTTC.

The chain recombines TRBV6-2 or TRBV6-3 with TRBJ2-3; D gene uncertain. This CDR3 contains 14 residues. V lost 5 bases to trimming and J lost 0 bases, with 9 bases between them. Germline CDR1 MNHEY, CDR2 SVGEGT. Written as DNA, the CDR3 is TGTGCCAGCAGTCCACTCTTTAGCACAGATACGCAGTATTTT. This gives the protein CASSPLFSTDTQYF.

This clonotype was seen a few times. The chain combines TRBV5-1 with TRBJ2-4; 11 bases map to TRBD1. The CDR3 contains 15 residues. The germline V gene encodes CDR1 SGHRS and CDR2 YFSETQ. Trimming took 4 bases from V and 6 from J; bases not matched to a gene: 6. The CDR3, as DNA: TGCGCCAGCAGCCGGACCGGGACAGGGGGAAACATTCAGTACTTC. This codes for CASSRTGTGGNIQYF.

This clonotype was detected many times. CDR3 DNA sequence: TGTGCCACCAGTGACGGGACAGCCCCGGAGCTGTTTTTT. Encoded protein: CATSDGTAPELFF. The chain recombines TRBV24-1 with TRBJ2-2, with 7 bases identical to TRBD1. J was trimmed by 10 bases and V by 4 bases; bases with no gene match: 5. The CDR3 extends over 13 amino acids. The germline gives CDR1 KGHDR, CDR2 SFDVKD.

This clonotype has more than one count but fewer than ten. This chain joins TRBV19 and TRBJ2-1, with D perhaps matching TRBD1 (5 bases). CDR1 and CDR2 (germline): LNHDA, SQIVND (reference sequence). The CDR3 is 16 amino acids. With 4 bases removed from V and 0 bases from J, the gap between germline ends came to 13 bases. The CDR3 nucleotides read TGTGCCAGTAGTAGCGAGCGACAGAGCTCCTACAATGAGCAGTTCTTC. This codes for CASSSERQSSYNEQFF.

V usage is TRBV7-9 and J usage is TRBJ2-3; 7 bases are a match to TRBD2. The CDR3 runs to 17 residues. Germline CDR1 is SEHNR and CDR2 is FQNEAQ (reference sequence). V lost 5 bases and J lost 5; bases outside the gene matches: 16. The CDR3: CASSPMTAGEVGDTQYF. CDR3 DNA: TGTGCCAGCAGCCCAATGACGGCGGGAGAGGTCGGAGATACGCAGTATTTT.

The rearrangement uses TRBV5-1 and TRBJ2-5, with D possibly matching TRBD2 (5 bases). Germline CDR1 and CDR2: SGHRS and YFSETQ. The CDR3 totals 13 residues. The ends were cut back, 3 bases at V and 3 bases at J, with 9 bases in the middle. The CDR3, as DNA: TGCGCCAGCAGCTCACAACTAGAAGAGACCCAGTACTTC. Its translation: CASSSQLEETQYF.